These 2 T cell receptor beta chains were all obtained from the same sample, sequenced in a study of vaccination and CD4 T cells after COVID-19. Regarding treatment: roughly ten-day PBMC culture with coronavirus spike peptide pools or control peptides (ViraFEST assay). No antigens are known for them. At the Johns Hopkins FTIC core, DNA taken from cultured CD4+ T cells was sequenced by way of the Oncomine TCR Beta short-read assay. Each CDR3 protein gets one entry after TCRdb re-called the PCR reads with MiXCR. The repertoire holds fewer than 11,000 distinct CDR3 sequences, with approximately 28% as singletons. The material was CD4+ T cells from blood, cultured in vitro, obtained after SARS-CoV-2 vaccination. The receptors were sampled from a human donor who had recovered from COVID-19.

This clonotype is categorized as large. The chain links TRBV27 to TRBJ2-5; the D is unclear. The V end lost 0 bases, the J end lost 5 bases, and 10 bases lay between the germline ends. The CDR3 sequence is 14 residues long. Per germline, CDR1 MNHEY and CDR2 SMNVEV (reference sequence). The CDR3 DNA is TGTGCCAGCAGTTTATCGAACCTGCAGGAGACCCAGTACTTC. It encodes CASSLSNLQETQYF.

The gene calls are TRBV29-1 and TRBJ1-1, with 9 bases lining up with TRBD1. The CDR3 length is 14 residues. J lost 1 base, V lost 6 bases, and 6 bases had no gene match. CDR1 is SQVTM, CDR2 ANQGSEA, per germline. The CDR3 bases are TGCAGCGTAACAGGGGGCGCGGGGAACACTGAAGCTTTCTTT. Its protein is CSVTGGAGNTEAFF.